Below are 12 T cell receptor beta chains sequenced from a single sample in a study of blood T cell repertoires in COVID-19. Assay used: immunoSEQ multiplex PCR; TCRdb lists only in-frame clones, some missing. The table lists approximately 110,000 clones, approximately 90% of them singletons. Sequenced sample: peripheral blood. The receptors derive from a human donor in a cohort sampled during active COVID-19.

V is TRBV19 and J is TRBJ1-5; TRBD1 aligns across 8 bases. V dropped 5 bases and J dropped 9; count of bases not matched to a gene: 9. The CDR3 consists of 14 residues. Germline-derived CDR1 and CDR2 are LNHDA and SQIVND (reference sequence). As DNA, the CDR3 is TGTGCCAGTAGTGGGACAGGCGTAATATGGCCCCAGCATTTT. This translates into CASSGTGVIWPQHF.

This clone was recorded once. The chain recombines TRBV5-4 with TRBJ1-1; tentative D call: TRBD1 (6 bases). The germline gives CDR1 SGHNT, CDR2 YYREEE (reference sequence). The V gene lost 1 base and the J gene lost 4 bases, with 17 bases spanning the gap. The CDR3 covers 16 residues. The CDR3 DNA reads as TGTGCCAGCAGCTTGATTTCTACAGGGCTAGGCACTGAAGCTTTCTTT. This gives the protein CASSLISTGLGTEAFF.

Regarding this clone: This may be a read error: a much more frequent sequence differs by one nucleotide. In the same sample, other DNA sequences code for this CDR3. The V gene is TRBV10-2, the J gene TRBJ1-1; D unclear. V was trimmed by 7 bases and J by 1 base, leaving 7 bases between them. Germline CDR1 WSHSY, CDR2 SAAADI. This CDR3 has 12 residues. The CDR3 here is CASIGGNTEAFF. In nucleotides, the CDR3 is TGCGCCAGCATCGGCGGGAACACTGAAGCTTTCTTT.

V gene TRBV4-3 combines with J gene TRBJ2-7; D is perhaps TRBD1 (7 bases). V was shortened by 4 bases and J by 5 bases, with 15 bases between the two germline ends. The CDR3 covers 14 residues. Germline V gene sequence: CDR1 LGHNA, CDR2 YSLEER. The CDR3 DNA follows: TGCGCCAGCAGCCCCGCAGGCAGGGGGGACGAGCAGTACTTC. Translated: CASSPAGRGDEQYF.

V gene TRBV4-2 combines with J gene TRBJ2-7; 10 bases line up with TRBD2. Germline loops: CDR1 LGHNA, CDR2 YNFKEQ. CDR3 length: 16 amino acids. V was pared by 1 base and J by 3 bases, with 6 bases of the junction left unmatched. CDR3 loop: CASSQVAGGTDYEQYF. The CDR3 nucleotides read TGTGCCAGCAGCCAAGTAGCGGGGGGAACTGACTACGAGCAGTACTTC.

The genes are TRBV5-4 and TRBJ1-4; D perhaps matches TRBD1 (5 bases). The CDR3 runs to 15 residues. The V end was cut by 4 bases, the J end by 3 bases, with 13 bases between. CDR1 and CDR2 (germline): SGHNT, YYREEE (reference sequence). The CDR3 coding sequence is TGTGCCAGCAGCGACCCAGCGGGGGCTAATGAAAAACTGTTTTTT. It specifies CASSDPAGANEKLFF.

The J gene is TRBJ2-7, the V gene TRBV18, with 9 bases lining up with TRBD1. With 3 bases clipped from V and 7 bases from J, the junction kept 10 bases outside the gene matches. The V gene's germline CDR1 is KGHSH and CDR2 LQKENI. The CDR3 has 15 amino acids. The CDR3 loop is CASSPPGQGAGEQYF. CDR3 sequence (DNA): TGTGCCAGCTCACCGCCGGGACAGGGAGCTGGGGAGCAGTACTTC.

The V call is TRBV28, the J call TRBJ2-4; 8 nucleotides match TRBD2. Looked up from germline, CDR1 is MDHEN and CDR2 is SYDVKM. After removal of 1 base from V and 2 bases from J, the junction contained 7 bases not matched to a gene. This CDR3 is built from 17 residues. Written as DNA, the CDR3 is TGTGCCAGCAGTTTATACTATAGCGGGACCCCCAAAAACATTCAGTACTTC. Encoded protein: CASSLYYSGTPKNIQYF.

This chain joins TRBV4-2 and TRBJ2-5, with TRBD2 matching 9 bases. Trimming removed 1 base from V and 3 bases from J; junction bases left unmatched: 18. From germline, CDR1 is LGHNA and CDR2 YNFKEQ. CDR3 length equals 20 residues. In DNA form, the CDR3 reads TGTGCCAGCAGCCAAGTTCCACCGCTGGCGGGGGGGCCTATCGAAGAGACCCAGTACTTC. As protein: CASSQVPPLAGGPIEETQYF.

The V call is TRBV7-9, the J call TRBJ2-7; the match to TRBD2 covers 12 bases. Trimming cost V 1 base and J 1 base; bases outside gene matches: 5. The CDR3 runs to 17 residues. The germline CDR1 and CDR2 sequences are SEHNR and FQNEAQ (reference sequence). The CDR3 is CASSLGGLAGISYEQYF. The DNA of the CDR3 is TGTGCCAGCAGCTTAGGGGGACTAGCGGGTATATCCTACGAGCAGTACTTC.

The genes are TRBV11-3 and TRBJ2-7; 7 bases fit TRBD1. Per germline, CDR1 SGHNT and CDR2 YENEEA. CDR3 length: 16 amino acids. V gave up 5 bases and J gave up 1 base; unmatched junction bases: 11. CDR3 in amino acids: CASSKGARSGSYEQYF. The CDR3, as DNA: TGTGCCAGCAGCAAGGGGGCCAGGTCAGGGTCCTACGAGCAGTACTTC.

This chain joins TRBV6-1 and TRBJ2-1; 9 bases map to TRBD2. With V trimmed by 0 bases and J by 15 bases, 9 bases remained unmatched. This CDR3 spans 14 amino acids. The germline V gene has CDR1 MNHNS and CDR2 SASEGT. CDR3 sequence: CASSEAAGGRGSFF. In nucleotides, the CDR3 is TGTGCCAGCAGTGAAGCTGCGGGCGGGAGGGGGTCGTTCTTC.